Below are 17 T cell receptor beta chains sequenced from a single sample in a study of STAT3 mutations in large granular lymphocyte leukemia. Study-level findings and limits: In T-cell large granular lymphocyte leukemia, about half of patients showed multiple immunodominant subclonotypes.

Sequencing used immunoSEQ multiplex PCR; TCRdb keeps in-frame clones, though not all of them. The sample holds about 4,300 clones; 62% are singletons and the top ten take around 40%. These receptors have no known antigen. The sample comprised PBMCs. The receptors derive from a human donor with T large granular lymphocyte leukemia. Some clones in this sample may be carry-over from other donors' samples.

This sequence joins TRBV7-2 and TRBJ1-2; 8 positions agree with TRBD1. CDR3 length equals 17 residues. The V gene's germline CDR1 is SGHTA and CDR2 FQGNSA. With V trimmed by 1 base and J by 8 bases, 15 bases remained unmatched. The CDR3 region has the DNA TGTGCCAGCAGCTTAGATGCTGGACAGGGACTGGGTAAAGGCTACACCTTC. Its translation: CASSLDAGQGLGKGYTF.

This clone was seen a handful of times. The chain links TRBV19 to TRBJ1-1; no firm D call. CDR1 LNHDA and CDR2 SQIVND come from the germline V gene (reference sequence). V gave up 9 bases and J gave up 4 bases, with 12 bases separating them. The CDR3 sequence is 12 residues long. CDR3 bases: TGTGCCAGGGAAGGGCTCCCCACTGAAGCTTTCTTT. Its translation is CAREGLPTEAFF.

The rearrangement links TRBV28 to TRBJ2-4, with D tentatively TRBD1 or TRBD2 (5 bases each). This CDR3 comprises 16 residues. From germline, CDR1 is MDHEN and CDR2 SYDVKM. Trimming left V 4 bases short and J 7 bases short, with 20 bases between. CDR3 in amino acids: CASSSPLGGGYNIQYF. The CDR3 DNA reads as TGTGCCAGCAGTTCCCCCCTGGGTGGGGGTTATAACATTCAGTACTTC.

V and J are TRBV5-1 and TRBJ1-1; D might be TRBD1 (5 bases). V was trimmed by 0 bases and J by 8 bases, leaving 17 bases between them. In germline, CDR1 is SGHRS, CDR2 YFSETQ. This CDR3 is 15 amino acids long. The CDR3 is CASSLVRQGGAEAFF. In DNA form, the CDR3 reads TGCGCCAGCAGCTTGGTTAGGCAGGGTGGGGCAGAAGCTTTCTTT.

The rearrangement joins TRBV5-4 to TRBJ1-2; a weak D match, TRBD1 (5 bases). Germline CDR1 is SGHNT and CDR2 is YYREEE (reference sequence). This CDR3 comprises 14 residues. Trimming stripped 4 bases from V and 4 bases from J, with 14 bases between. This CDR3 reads CASSLGEGTYGYTF. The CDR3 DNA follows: TGTGCCAGCAGCCTGGGGGAGGGGACCTATGGCTACACCTTC.

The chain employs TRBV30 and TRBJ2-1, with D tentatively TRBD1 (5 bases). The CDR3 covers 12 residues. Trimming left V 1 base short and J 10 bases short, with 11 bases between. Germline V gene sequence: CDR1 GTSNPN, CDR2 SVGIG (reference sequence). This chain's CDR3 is CAWSAGSGEQFF. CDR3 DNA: TGTGCCTGGAGTGCCGGGTCAGGGGAGCAGTTCTTC.

CDR3 DNA sequence: TGTGCCAGCCGTCGGGACTGGATTCAGTACTTC. It is translated as CASRRDWIQYF. This rearrangement joins TRBV6-5 to TRBJ2-4; D is perhaps TRBD2 (6 bases). The CDR3 length is 11 residues. V lost 8 bases to trimming and J lost 10 bases, with 12 bases between them. Per the germline V gene, CDR1 is MNHEY and CDR2 is SVGAGI.

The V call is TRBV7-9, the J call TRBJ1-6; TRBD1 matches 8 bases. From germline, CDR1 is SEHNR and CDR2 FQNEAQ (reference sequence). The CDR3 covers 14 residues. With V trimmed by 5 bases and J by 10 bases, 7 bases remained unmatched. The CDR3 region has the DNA TGTGCCAGCAGCCCAGGACAGGGAGTGTCACCCCTCCACTTT. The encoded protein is CASSPGQGVSPLHF.

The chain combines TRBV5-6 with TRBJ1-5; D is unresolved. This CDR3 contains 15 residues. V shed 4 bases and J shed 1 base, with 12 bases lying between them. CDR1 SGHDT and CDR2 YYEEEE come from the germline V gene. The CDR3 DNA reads TGTGCCAGCAGCAACCGGAGGAGGAGCAATCAGCCCCAGCATTTT. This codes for CASSNRRRSNQPQHF.

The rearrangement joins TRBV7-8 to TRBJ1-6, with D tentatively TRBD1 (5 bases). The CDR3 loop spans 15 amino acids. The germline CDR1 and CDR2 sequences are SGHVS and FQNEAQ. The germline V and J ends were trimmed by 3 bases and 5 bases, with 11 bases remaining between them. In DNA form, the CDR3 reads TGTGCCAGCAGCTTGGGGGGGTTGAATAATTCACCCCTCCACTTT. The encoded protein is CASSLGGLNNSPLHF.

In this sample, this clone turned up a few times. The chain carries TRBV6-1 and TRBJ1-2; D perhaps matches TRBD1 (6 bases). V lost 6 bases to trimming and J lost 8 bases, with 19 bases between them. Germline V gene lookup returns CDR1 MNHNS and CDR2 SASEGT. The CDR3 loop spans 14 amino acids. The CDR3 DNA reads TGTGCCAGCAGCGAGGAGGAGGGGGTTAGAGGCTACACCTTC. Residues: CASSEEEGVRGYTF.

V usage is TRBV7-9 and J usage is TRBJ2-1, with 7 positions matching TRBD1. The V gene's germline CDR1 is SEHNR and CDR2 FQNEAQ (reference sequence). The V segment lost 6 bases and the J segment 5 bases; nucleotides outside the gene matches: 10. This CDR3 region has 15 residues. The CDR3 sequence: CASRLGQSAHNEQFF. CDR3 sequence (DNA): TGTGCCAGCAGGCTGGGACAGTCGGCGCACAATGAGCAGTTCTTC.

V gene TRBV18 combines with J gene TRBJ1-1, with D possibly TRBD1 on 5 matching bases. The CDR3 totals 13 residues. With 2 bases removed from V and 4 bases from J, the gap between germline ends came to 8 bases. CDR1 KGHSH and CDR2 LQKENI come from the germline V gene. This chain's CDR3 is CASSPTQGTEAFF. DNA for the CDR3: TGTGCCAGCTCACCAACCCAGGGCACTGAAGCTTTCTTT.

In nucleotides, the CDR3 is TGTGCCACCAGCAGTGGTAGCGGGAGGAATGAGCAGTTCTTC. This encodes CATSSGSGRNEQFF. This sequence joins TRBV15 and TRBJ2-1; 10 positions agree with TRBD2. The CDR3 spans 14 residues. Germline CDR1 LNHNV, CDR2 YYDKDF (reference sequence). With 3 bases clipped from V and 7 bases from J, the junction kept 3 bases outside the gene matches. The full variable domain, rest sourced from reference TRBV15 and TRBJ2-1, is DAMVIQNPRYQVTQFGKPVTLSCSQTLNHNVMYWYQQKSSQAPKLLFHYYDKDFNNEADTPDNFQSRRPNTSFCFLDIRSPGLGDTAMYLCATSSGSGRNEQFFGPGTRLTVL.

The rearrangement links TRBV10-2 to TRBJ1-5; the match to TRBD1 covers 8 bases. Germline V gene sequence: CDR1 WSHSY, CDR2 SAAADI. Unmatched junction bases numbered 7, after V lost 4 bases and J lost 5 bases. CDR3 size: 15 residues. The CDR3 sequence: CASSAGDRGYQPQHF. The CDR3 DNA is TGCGCCAGCAGTGCGGGCGACAGGGGCTATCAGCCCCAGCATTTT.

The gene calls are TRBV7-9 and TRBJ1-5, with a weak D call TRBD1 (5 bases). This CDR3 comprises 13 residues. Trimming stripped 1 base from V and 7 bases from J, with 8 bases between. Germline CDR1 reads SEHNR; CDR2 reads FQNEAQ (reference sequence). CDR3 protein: CASSLEGTQPQHF. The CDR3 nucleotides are TGTGCCAGCAGCTTAGAAGGGACCCAGCCCCAGCATTTT.

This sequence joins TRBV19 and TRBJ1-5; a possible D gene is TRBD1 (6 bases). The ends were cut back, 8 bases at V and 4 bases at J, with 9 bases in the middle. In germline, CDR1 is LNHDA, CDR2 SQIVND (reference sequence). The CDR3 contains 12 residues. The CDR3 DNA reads TGTGCCAGTCAACAGGGAAATCAGCCCCAGCATTTT. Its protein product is CASQQGNQPQHF.